Below, one T cell receptor (beta chain) is given with its context. What it binds is unknown. Primed by a sample-barcoded 5' primer and a J-beta primer mix, a second PCR proceeded for 7 to 11 cycles. TCRdb reanalysed the 5' RACE reads using MiXCR and keeps one entry per CDR3 protein. Of roughly 1.6 million distinct CDR3 sequences listed, about 31% were seen once; the top ten hold about 10%. These data belong to a study of blood T cells in healthy people across ages. Points from the study as a whole: Unsorted PBMC material precluded a definitive naive versus antigen-experienced comparison.

The CDR3 runs to 13 residues. The V end was cut by 4 bases, the J end by 1 base, with 8 bases between. Germline assignment: CDR1 SNHLY and CDR2 FYNNEI. This receptor was taken from a woman in her 30s in good health. The sample taken for sequencing was blood. The V call is TRBV2, the J call TRBJ2-7; D not certain. The CDR3 DNA reads as TGTGCCAGCAGTGTTTGGCGGTCCTACGAGCAGTACTTC. Encoded protein: CASSVWRSYEQYF.